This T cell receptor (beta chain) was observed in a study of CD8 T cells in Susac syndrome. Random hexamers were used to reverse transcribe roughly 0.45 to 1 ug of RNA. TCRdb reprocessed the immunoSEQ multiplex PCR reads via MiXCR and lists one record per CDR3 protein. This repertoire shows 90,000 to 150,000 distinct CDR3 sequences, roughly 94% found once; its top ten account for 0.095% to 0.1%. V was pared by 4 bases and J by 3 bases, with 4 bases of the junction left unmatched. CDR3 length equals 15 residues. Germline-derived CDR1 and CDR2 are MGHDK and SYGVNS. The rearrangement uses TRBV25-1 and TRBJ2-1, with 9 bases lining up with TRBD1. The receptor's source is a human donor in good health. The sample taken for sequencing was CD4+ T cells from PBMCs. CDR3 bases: TGTGCCAGCAGTGCCGGGACAGGGATCTACAATGAGCAGTTCTTC. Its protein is CASSAGTGIYNEQFF.